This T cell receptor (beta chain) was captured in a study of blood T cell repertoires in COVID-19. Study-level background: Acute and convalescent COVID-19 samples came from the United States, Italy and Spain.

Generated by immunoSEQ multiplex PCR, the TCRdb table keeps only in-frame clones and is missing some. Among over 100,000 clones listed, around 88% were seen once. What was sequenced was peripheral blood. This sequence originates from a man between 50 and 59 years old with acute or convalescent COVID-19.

The CDR3 protein is CASSYSLNTEAFF. The CDR3 nucleotides are TGTGCCAGCAGTTACTCCCTTAACACTGAAGCTTTCTTT. V is TRBV6-6 and J is TRBJ1-1; D is uncertain. The V gene's germline CDR1 is MNHNY and CDR2 SVGAGI (reference sequence). This CDR3 is 13 amino acids long. V was clipped by 0 bases and J by 2 bases, with 4 bases between them.